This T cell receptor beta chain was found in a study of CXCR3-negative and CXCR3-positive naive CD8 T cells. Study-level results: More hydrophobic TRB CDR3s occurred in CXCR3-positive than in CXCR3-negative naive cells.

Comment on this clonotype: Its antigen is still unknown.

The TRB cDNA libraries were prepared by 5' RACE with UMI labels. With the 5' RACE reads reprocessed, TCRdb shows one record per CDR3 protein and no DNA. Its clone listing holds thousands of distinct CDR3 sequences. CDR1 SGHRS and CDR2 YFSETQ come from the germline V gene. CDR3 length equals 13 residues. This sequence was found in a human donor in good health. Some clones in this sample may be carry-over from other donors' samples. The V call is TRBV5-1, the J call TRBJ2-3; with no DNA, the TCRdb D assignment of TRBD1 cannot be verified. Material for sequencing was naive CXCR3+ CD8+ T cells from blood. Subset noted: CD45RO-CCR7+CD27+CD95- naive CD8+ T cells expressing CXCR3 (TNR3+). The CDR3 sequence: CASGGASTDTQYF.